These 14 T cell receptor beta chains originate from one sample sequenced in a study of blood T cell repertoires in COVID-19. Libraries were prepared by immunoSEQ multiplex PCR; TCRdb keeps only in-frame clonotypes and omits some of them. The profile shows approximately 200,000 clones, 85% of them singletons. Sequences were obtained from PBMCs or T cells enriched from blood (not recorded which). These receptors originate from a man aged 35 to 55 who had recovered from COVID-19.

DNA for the CDR3: TGTGCCAGCAGCTGGGCCCGGGACAGGGGCCTAACCGGAAACACCATATATTTT. Its translation: CASSWARDRGLTGNTIYF. V is TRBV5-5 and J is TRBJ1-3, with 10 positions matching TRBD1. The V gene end was trimmed by 3 bases and the J gene end by 4 bases; junction bases not matched to a gene: 13. The CDR3 contains 18 residues. Germline lookup yields CDR1 SGHKS and CDR2 YYEKEE (reference sequence).

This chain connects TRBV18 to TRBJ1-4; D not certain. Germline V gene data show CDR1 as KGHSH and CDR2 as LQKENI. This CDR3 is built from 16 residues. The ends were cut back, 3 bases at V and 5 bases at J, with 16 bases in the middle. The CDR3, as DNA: TGTGCCAGCTCACCTAAGGCCGGGGAATCAAATGAAAAACTGTTTTTT. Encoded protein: CASSPKAGESNEKLFF. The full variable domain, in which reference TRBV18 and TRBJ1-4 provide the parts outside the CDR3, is NAGVMQNPRHLVRRRGQEARLRCSPMKGHSHVYWYRQLPEEGLKFMVYLQKENIIDESGMPKERFSAEFPKEGPSILRIQQVVRGDSAAYFCASSPKAGESNEKLFFGSGTQLSVL.

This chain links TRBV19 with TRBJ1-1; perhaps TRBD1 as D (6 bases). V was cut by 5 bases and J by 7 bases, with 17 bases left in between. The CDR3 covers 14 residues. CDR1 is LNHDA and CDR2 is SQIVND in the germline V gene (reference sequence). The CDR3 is CASSLLRGGSEAFF. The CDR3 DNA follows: TGTGCCAGTAGTCTCCTGAGGGGGGGCAGTGAAGCTTTCTTT.

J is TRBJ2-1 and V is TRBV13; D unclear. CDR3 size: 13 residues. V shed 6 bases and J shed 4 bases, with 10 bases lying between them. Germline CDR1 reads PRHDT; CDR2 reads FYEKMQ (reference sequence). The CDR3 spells CASRFRIYNEQFF. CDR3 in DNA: TGTGCCAGCAGATTCCGTATTTACAATGAGCAGTTCTTC.

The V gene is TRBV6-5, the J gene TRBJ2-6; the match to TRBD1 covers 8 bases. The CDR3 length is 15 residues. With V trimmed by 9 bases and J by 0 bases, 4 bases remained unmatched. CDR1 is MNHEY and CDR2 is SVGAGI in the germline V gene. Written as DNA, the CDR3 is TGTGCCAGAGGAACAGGGGGCTCTGGGGCCAACGTCCTGACTTTC. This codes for CARGTGGSGANVLTF.

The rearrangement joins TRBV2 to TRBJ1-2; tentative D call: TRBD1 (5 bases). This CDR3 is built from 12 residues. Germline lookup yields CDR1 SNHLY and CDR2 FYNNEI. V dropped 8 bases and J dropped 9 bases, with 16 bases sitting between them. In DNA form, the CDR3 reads TGTGCCAGCGATCGGCAGGGCCGGAGCTACACCTTC. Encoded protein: CASDRQGRSYTF.

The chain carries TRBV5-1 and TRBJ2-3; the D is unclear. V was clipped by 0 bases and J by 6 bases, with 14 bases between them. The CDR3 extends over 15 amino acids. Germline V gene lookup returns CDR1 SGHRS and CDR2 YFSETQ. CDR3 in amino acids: CASSLVSPRSDTQYF. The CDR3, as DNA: TGCGCCAGCAGCTTGGTCTCGCCCAGGTCGGATACGCAGTATTTT. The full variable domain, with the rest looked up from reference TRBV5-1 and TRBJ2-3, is KAGVTQTPRYLIKTRGQQVTLSCSPISGHRSVSWYQQTPGQGLQFLFEYFSETQRNKGNFPGRFSGRQFSNSRSEMNVSTLELGDSALYLCASSLVSPRSDTQYFGPGTRLTVL.

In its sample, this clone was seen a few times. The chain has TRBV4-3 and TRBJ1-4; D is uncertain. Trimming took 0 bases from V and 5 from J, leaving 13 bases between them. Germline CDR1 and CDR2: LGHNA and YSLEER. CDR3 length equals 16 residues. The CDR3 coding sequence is TGCGCCAGCAGCCAAGATAATCCGGGCGGGAATGAAAAACTGTTTTTT. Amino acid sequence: CASSQDNPGGNEKLFF.

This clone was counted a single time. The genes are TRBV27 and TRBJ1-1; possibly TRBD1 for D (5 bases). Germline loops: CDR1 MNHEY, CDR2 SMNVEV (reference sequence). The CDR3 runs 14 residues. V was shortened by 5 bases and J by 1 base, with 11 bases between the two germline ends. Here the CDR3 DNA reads TGTGCCAGCAGTCCAAGTAGGGGGAACACTGAAGCTTTCTTT. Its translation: CASSPSRGNTEAFF.

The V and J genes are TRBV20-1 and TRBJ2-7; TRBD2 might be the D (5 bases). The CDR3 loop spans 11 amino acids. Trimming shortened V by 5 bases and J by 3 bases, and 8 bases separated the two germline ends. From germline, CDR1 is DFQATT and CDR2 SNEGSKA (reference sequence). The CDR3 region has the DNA TGCAGTGCTGAGAGCGGCTACGAGCAGTACTTC. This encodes CSAESGYEQYF.

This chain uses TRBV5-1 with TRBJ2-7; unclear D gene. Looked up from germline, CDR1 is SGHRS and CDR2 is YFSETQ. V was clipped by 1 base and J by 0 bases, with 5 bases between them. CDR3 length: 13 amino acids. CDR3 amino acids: CASSLLISYEQYF. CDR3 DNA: TGCGCCAGCAGCTTGCTAATCTCCTACGAGCAGTACTTC.

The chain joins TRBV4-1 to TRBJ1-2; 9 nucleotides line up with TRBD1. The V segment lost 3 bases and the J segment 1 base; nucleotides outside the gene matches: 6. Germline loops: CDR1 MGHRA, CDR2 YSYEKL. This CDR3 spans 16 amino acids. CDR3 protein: CASSQEDRGVNYGYTF. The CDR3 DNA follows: TGCGCCAGCAGCCAGGAAGACAGGGGGGTTAACTATGGCTACACCTTC.

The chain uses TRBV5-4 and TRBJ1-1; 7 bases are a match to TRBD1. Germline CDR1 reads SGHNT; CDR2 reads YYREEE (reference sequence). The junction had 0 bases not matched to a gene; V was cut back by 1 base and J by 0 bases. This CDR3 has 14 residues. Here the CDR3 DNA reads TGTGCCAGCAGCTTGACAGGGGTGAACACTGAAGCTTTCTTT. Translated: CASSLTGVNTEAFF.

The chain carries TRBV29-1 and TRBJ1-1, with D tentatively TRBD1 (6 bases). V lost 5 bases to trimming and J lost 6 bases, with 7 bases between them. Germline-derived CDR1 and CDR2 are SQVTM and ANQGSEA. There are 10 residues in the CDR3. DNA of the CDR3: TGCAGCGTTTGGGGGCCTGAAGCTTTCTTT. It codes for CSVWGPEAFF.